Below, one TCR beta chain is given with its context. Which antigen it targets is not known. Base quality data are lacking; no much larger clone is found one base away. The receptor library was made with 5' RACE. Sequencing was carried out with an Illumina HiSeq 2500. A second PCR of about 6 to 12 cycles was run with a J-beta primer mix and a sample-barcoded 5' primer. Each TCR beta cDNA molecule received a unique molecular identifier from a template-switch 5' adaptor carrying 12 random nucleotides. Each sample yielded at least 3 million CDR3-containing paired-end reads. The Mint cDNA synthesis kit, primed by a TRBC-specific oligonucleotide, was used to synthesize first-strand cDNA from all RNA. After uracil-DNA glycosylase treatment, a first 18-cycle PCR used universal primers M1SS and BC2_uni_R on all cDNA. In the original analysis: Normalization of each sample was performed by random selection of 1 million high-quality reads, each carrying a distinct molecular identifier. Reads sharing molecular identifiers were discarded rather than binned into consensus sequences. MiTCR, with a Q25 quality threshold and the strictest error-elimination algorithm, was used for CDR3 identification, clonotype clustering and error correction. A nonparametric unseen species model with Euler transformation was used to estimate lower-bound total TCR beta diversity. TCRdb redid the processing of the public reads, applying fastp at Q25 and MiXCR, and retained in-frame beta chains. Rows are unified per CDR3 protein, each entry keeping the most common DNA and genes. In this record, the V and J calls reflect TCRdb's handling and not the investigators' own analysis. The sample table lists over 1,500,000 distinct CDR3 sequences, around half of them with a count of one. Around 2.1% of the sample is held by the ten biggest clonotypes.

Measured from the cysteine to the phenylalanine, the CDR3 is 14 residues long. The retained sequence is limited to the CDR3, 42 bases, with the frame set at the first base. Ends trimmed: V by 5 bases, J by 4 bases; bases unmatched to a gene: 8. CDR1 and CDR2 were assigned from the germline V gene (reference sequence) as DFQATT and SNEGSKA. The data are from a study of blood T cells in healthy people across ages (dated by TCRdb to 2015 to 2017). Context from the whole study: Template switching captured roughly one uniquely barcoded TCR beta cDNA molecule per two T cells in model experiments. To track age-related changes in TCR beta repertoire diversity, the study relied on deep sequencing normalized with unique cDNA molecular identifiers. Donors were grouped into four age groups: young (average 16 years), middle-aged (about 40), aged (62) and long-lived (around 82). To avoid experimental bias, donors of different ages were distributed randomly across sequencing lanes. The study analyzed two additional independent replicas of 1 million unique cDNA reads from the same blood draw for two donors, one aged 18 to 30 and one aged 80 or older. Broader findings and caveats from the paper: The long-lived group showed more naive CD4+ T cells, fewer expanded clones and increased TCR diversity than the aged group, suggesting age selection. As age increased, observed TCR beta diversity per million T cells dropped in a roughly linear way, and a significant reduction was already evident by age 40. There was a strong correlation between observed TCR beta diversity and the percentage of naive T cells measured by flow cytometry. Because profiling used bulk unsorted PBMCs, naive and antigen-experienced compartments could not be compared conclusively. Estimates of total diversity based on one million sequenced T cells were considered lower bounds and underestimates. Because donor CMV infection status was unknown, age-related changes in expanded clonotypes were potentially confounded.

Donors were 40 or so systemically healthy Caucasian individuals from Russia aged roughly 6 to 90 years. Roughly 10 milliliters of peripheral blood were drawn from each donor into EDTA-treated Vacutainer tubes. Ficoll-Paque density-gradient centrifugation was used to isolate PBMCs, with at least 7 million per sample. Trizol reagent was used to extract total RNA from the PBMCs, yielding at least 6 micrograms per sample. For every donor, an aliquot of PBMCs went through flow cytometry to measure the percentages of naive CD45RAhigh/CD27high T cells. The TCR sequence derives from a woman aged 40 to 50 in good health. Recombination joined TRBV20-1 with TRBJ2-3; 8 junctional bases match TRBD2. Sequenced sample: blood. The nucleotides are TGCAGTGCTCGTGCGGGGGGTAGTGCAGATACGCAGTATTTT. It is translated as CSARAGGSADTQYF.